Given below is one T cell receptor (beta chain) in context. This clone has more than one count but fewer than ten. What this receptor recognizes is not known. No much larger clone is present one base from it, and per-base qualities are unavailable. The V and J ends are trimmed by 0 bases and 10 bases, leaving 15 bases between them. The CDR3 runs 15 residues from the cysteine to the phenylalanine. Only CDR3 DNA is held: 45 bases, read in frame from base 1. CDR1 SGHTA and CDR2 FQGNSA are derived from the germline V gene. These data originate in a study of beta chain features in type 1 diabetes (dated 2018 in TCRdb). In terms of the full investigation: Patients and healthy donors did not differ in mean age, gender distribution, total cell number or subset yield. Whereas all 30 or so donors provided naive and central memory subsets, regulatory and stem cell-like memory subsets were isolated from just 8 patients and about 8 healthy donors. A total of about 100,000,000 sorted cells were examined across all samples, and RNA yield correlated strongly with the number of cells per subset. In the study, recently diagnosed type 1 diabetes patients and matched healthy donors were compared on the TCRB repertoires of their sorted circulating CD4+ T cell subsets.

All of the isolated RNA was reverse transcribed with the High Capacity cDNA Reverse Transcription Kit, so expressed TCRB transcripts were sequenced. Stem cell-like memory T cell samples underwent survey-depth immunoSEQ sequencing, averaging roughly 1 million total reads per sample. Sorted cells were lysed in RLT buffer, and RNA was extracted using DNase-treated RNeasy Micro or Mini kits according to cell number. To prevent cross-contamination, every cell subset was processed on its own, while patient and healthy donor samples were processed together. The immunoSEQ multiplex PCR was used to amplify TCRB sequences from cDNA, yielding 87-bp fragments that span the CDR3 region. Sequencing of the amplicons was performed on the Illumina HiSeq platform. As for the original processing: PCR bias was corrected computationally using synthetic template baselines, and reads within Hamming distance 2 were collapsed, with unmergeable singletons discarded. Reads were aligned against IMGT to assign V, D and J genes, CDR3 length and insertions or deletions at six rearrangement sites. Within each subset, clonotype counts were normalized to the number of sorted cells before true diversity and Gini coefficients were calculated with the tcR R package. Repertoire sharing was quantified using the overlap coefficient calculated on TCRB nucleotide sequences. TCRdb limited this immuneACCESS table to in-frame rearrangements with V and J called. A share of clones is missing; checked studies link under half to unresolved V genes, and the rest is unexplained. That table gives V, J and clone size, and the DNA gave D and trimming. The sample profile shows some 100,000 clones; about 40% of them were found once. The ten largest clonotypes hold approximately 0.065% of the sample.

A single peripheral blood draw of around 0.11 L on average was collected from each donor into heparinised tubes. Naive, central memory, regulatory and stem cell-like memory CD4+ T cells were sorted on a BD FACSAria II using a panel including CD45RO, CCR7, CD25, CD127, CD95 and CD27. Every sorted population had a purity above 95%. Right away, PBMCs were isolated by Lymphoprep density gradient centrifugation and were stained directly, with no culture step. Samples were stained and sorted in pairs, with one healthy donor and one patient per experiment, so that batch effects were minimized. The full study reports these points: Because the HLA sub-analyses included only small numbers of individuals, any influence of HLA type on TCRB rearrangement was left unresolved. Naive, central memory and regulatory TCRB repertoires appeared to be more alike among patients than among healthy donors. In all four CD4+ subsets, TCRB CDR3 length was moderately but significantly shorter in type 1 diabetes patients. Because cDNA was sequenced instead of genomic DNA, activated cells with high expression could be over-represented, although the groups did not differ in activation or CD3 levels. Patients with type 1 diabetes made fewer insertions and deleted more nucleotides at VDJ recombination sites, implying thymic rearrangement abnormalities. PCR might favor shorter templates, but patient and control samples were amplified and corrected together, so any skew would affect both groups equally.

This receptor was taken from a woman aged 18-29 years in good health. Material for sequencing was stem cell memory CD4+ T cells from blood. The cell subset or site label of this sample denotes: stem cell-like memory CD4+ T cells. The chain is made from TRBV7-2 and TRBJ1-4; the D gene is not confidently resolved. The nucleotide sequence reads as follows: TGTGCCAGCAGCTTAGCGCAGGCCAGCCAATTAAAACTGTTTTTT. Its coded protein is CASSLAQASQLKLFF.